This entry is about one T cell receptor (beta chain). Its specificity is unknown. This entry is derived from a study of shared clonotypes between healthy human individuals. Study at large: Three plates each covered CD4 naive and memory; CD8 naive two, CD8 memory one.

Whole-study results and caveats: Clonotypes which were not shared had lower generation probabilities than clonotypes that all four donors shared.

Terminally differentiated effector memory CD45RA+ cells were excluded by CCR7 positive selection of CD45RO-negative cells. Genomic DNA of every subset was divided equally among multiple immunoSEQ plates. Under the authors' procedure: Filtering differed for immunoSEQ, which gave only junction sequences without quality scores. Repertoires were generated with immunoSEQ multiplex PCR, while TCRdb's copy carries only in-frame clones and drops some. For V, J and clone size, that table is used; D and trimming come from the DNA. This table holds hundreds of thousands of clones, around 92% found once. The germline CDR1 and CDR2 sequences are MGHDK and SYGVNS. The CDR3 length is 11 residues. Trimming pared 7 bases from V and 15 bases from J, leaving 16 bases between.

The material sequenced was naive CD8+ T cells sorted from blood. This TCR came from a man aged 30 to 39 in good health. This rearrangement joins TRBV25-1 to TRBJ2-1, with TRBD2 as a possible D gene (6 bases). The CDR3 nucleotides are TGTGCCAGCATTGCGGCGGGAAAACCGTTCTTC. Translated: CASIAAGKPFF.